This section outlines one T cell receptor beta chain sequence together with its context. Its target is not known. This sample is drawn from a study of T-cell reconstitution after alpha-beta-depleted transplantation in children. Study-level findings and limits: Newly made T cells mostly supplied T-cell counts and diversity one year after transplant. There were some patients whose high TCRbeta diversity at day 60 came from surviving recipient T cells and thymic progenitors.

Between the trimmed V and J ends, which lost 5 bases and 2 bases, there was a span of 14 bases. The CDR3 is made up of 15 amino acids. Germline loops: CDR1 SGHAT, CDR2 FQNNGV. Preparation of the TCRbeta library involved a method that used unique molecular identifiers. Each CDR3 protein is one row after TCRdb ran MiXCR on the PCR reads. This table holds about a million distinct CDR3 sequences, under 30% found once. The sequence derives from a boy under two years old who had a stem cell transplant for SCID, so the T cells may come from the graft donor. The chain has TRBV11-2 and TRBJ2-3, with D possibly TRBD1 on 6 matching bases. This specimen was PBMCs, mostly from graft donor cells, taken 360 days after TCRalphabeta/CD19-depleted stem cell transplant. CDR3 region: CASSPPGHYTDTQYF. CDR3 coding DNA: TGTGCCAGCAGCCCGCCGGGACACTACACAGATACGCAGTATTTT.